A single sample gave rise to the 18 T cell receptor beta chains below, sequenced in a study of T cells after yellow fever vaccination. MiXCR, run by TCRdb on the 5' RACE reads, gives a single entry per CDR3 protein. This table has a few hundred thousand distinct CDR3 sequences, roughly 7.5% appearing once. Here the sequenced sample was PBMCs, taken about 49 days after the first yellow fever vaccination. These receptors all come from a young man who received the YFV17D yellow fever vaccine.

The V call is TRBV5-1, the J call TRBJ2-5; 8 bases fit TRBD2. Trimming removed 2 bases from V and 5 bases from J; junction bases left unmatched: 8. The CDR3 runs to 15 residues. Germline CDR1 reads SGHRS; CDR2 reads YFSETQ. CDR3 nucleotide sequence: TGCGCCAGCAGCTTAGCACTAGCGGCCGGGGAGACCCAGTACTTC. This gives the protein CASSLALAAGETQYF.

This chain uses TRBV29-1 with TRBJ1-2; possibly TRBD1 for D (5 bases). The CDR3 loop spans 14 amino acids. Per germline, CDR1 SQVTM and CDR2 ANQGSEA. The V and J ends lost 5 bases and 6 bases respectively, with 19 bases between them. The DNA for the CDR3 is TGCAGCGTTATGGGCAGGGCCCTCCCGGATGGCTACACCTTC. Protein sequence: CSVMGRALPDGYTF. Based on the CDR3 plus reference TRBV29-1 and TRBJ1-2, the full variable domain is SAVISQKPSRDICQRGTSLTIQCQVDSQVTMMFWYRQQPGQSLTLIATANQGSEATYESGFVIDKFPISRPNLTFSTLTVSNMSPEDSSIYLCSVMGRALPDGYTFGSGTRLTVV.

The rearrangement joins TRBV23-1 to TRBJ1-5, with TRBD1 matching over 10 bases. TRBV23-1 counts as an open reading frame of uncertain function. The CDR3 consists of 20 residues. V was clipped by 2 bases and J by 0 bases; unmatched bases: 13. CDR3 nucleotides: TGCGCCAGCAGTCAAGGGGGAGACAGGGGGCGCGGGAGTAGCAATCAGCCCCAGCATTTT. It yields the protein CASSQGGDRGRGSSNQPQHF.

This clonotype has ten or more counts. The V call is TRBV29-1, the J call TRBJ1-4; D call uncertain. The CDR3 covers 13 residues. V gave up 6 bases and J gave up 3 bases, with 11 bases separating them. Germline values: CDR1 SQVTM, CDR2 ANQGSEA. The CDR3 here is CSVRGAANEKLFF. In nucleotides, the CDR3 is TGCAGCGTCAGAGGTGCGGCTAATGAAAAACTGTTTTTT.

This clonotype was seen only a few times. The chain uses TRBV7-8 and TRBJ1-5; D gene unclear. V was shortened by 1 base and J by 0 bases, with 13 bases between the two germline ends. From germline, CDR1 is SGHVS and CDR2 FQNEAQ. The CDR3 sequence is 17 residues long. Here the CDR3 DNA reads TGTGCCAGCAGCTTAGGGGCGGCAGTTTATAGCAATCAGCCCCAGCATTTT. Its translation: CASSLGAAVYSNQPQHF. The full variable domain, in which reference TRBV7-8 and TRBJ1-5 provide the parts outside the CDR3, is GAGVSQSPRYKVAKRGQDVALRCDPISGHVSLFWYQQALGQGPEFLTYFQNEAQLDKSGLPSDRFFAERPEGSVSTLKIQRTQQEDSAVYLCASSLGAAVYSNQPQHFGDGTRLSIL.

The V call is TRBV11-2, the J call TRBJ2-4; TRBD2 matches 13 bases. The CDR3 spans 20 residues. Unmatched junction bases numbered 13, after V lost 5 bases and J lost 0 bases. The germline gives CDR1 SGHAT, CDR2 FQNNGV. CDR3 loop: CASSRPTSGGSMLAKNIQYF. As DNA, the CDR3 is TGTGCCAGCAGCCGACCGACTAGCGGGGGGTCGATGCTAGCCAAAAACATTCAGTACTTC.

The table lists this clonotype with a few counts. The CDR3 reads CASGGQAGTEAFF. For the CDR3, the DNA is TGTGCCAGCGGGGGACAGGCTGGGACTGAAGCTTTCTTT. The chain recombines TRBV2 with TRBJ1-1; the match to TRBD1 covers 8 bases. V gave up 8 bases and J gave up 5 bases; unmatched junction bases: 7. CDR1 and CDR2 (germline): SNHLY, FYNNEI. This CDR3 has 13 amino acids.

The DNA of the CDR3 is TGCGCCAGCAGCCACCCCTTCGATGAGCAGTTCTTC. This gives the protein CASSHPFDEQFF. The gene calls are TRBV4-1 and TRBJ2-1, with D uncertain. This CDR3 has 12 amino acids. Trimming pared 3 bases from V and 8 bases from J, leaving 8 bases between. In germline, CDR1 is MGHRA, CDR2 YSYEKL.

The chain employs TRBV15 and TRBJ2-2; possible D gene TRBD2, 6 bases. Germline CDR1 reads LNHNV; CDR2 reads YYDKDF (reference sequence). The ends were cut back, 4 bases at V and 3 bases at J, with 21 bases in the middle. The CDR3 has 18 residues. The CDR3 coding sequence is TGTGCCACCAGCACAACCTTTGGGAACCGGGGGTACACCGGGGAGCTGTTTTTT. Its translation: CATSTTFGNRGYTGELFF.

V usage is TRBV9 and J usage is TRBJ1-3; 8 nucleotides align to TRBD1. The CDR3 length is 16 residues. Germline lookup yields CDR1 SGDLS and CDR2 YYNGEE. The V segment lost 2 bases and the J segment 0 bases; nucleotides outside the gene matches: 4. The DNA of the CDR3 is TGTGCCAGCAGCGTTACAGGGGGGAGCTCTGGAAACACCATATATTTT. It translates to CASSVTGGSSGNTIYF.

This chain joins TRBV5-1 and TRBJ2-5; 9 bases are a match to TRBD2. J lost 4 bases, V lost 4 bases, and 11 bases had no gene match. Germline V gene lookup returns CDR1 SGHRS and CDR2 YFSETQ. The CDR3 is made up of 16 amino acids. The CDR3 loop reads CASSATPLAGAETQYF. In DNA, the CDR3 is TGCGCCAGCAGCGCAACGCCCTTAGCGGGGGCAGAGACCCAGTACTTC. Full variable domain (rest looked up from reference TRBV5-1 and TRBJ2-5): KAGVTQTPRYLIKTRGQQVTLSCSPISGHRSVSWYQQTPGQGLQFLFEYFSETQRNKGNFPGRFSGRQFSNSRSEMNVSTLELGDSALYLCASSATPLAGAETQYFGPGTRLLVL.

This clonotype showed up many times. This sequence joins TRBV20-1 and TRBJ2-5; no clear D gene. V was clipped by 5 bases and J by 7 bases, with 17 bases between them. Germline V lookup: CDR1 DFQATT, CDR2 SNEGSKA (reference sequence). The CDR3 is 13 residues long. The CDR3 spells CSARVSAIGTQYF. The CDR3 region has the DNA TGCAGTGCTCGGGTCTCGGCAATAGGGACCCAGTACTTC.

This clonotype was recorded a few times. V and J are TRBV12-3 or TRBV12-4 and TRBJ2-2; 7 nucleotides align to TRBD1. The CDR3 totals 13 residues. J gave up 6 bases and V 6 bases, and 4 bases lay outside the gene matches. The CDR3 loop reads CASSTGVSGELFF. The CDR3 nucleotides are TGTGCCAGCAGCACAGGGGTTTCCGGGGAGCTGTTTTTT.

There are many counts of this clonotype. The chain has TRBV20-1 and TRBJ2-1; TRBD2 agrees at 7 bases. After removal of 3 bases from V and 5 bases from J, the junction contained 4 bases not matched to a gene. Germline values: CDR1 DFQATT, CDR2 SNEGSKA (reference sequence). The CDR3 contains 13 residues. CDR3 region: CSASGRGNNEQFF. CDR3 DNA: TGCAGTGCTAGCGGGCGGGGGAACAATGAGCAGTTCTTC.

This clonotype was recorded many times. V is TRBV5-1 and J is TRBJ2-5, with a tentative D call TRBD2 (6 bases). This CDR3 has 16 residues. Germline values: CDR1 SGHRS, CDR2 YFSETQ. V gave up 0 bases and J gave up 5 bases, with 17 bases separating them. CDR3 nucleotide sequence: TGCGCCAGCAGCTTGGACATCGGCCTTGCGGGGGAGACCCAGTACTTC. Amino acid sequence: CASSLDIGLAGETQYF.

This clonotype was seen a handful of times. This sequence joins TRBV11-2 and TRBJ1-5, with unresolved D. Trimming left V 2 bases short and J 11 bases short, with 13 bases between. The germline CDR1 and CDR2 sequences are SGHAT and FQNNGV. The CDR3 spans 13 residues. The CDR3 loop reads CASSLLPGRAQHF. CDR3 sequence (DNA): TGTGCCAGCAGCTTATTACCCGGACGGGCCCAGCATTTT.

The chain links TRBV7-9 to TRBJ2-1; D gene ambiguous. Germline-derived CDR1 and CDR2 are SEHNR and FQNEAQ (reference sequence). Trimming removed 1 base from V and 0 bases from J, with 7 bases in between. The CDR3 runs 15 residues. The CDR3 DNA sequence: TGTGCCAGCAGCTTAGTTCCAGACTCCTACAATGAGCAGTTCTTC. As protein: CASSLVPDSYNEQFF. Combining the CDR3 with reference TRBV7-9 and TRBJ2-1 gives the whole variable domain DTGVSQNPRHKITKRGQNVTFRCDPISEHNRLYWYRQTLGQGPEFLTYFQNEAQLEKSRLLSDRFSAERPKGSFSTLEIQRTEQGDSAMYLCASSLVPDSYNEQFFGPGTRLTVL.

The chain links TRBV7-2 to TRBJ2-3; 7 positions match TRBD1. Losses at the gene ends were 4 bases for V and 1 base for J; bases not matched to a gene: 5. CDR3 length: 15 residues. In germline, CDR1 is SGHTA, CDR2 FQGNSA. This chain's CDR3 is CASSSRGPGTDTQYF. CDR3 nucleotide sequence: TGTGCCAGCAGCTCGAGGGGGCCCGGCACAGATACGCAGTATTTT.